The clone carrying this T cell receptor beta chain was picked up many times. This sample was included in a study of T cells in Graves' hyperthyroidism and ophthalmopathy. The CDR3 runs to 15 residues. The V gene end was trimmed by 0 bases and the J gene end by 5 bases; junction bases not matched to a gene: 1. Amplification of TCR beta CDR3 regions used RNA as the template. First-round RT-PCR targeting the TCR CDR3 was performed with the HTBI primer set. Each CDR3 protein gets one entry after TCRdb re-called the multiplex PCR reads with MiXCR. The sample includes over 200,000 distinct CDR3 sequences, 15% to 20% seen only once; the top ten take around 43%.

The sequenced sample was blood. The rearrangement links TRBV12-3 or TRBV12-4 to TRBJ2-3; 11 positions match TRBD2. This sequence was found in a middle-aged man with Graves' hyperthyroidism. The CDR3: CASSLALAGVDTQYF. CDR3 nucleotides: TGTGCCAGCAGTTTAGCACTAGCGGGGGTAGATACGCAGTATTTT.